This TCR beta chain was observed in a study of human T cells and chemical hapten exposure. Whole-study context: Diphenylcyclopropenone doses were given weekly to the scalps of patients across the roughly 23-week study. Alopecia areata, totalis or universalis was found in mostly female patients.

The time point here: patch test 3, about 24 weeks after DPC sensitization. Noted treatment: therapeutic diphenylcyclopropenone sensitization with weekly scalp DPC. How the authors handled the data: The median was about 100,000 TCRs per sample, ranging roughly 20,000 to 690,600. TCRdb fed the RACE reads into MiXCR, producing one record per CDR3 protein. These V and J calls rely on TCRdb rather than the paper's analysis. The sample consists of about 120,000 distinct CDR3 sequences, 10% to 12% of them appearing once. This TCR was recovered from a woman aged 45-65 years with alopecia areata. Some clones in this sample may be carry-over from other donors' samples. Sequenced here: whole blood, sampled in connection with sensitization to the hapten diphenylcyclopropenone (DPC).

The DNA of the CDR3 is TGCAGTGCTAGAGATCCGGGACAGGGAACCTACGAGCAGTACTTC. Translation gives CSARDPGQGTYEQYF. This chain uses TRBV20-1 with TRBJ2-7; 9 bases fit TRBD1. J was trimmed by 2 bases and V by 0 bases; bases with no gene match: 5. CDR1 is DFQATT and CDR2 is SNEGSKA in the germline V gene (reference sequence). The CDR3 sequence is 15 residues long.